The 16 T cell receptor beta chains below all came from one sample that was sequenced in a study of tumor-infiltrating lymphocytes in primary liver carcinoma. The blood RNA (from unsorted whole blood) was obtained, and germline DNA was also extracted. From roughly 0.45 ug total RNA, TCR beta cDNA was generated with a primer in the constant region. Three nested multiplex PCR rounds, a slightly modified ARM-PCR method, built the TCR beta libraries. Each of the first two PCR rounds ran approximately 11 cycles with TRBV1-TRBV30 forward and C-beta reverse primers. From the multiplex PCR reads, TCRdb called clonotypes with MiXCR, one entry per CDR3 protein. The sample lists approximately 340,000 distinct CDR3 sequences, less than 65% occurring once. Sequencing used peripheral blood. The receptor source for this set is a middle-aged man with primary liver carcinoma and hepatitis B virus infection.

Ten or more counts support this clonotype. CDR3 residues: CASSKTGGWEAFF. The CDR3 region has the DNA TGTGCCAGCAGCAAGACAGGGGGCTGGGAAGCTTTCTTT. The chain employs TRBV12-3 or TRBV12-4 and TRBJ1-1; 10 nucleotides match TRBD1. The CDR3 spans 13 residues. The J segment lost 8 bases and the V segment lost 6 bases, leaving 6 bases of the junction unmatched.

There are many counts of this clonotype. The V gene is TRBV6-5, the J gene TRBJ2-7, with 8 bases identical to TRBD1. The CDR3 is 14 residues long. With V trimmed by 2 bases and J by 3 bases, 3 bases remained unmatched. Germline CDR1 reads MNHEY; CDR2 reads SVGAGI. CDR3 residues: CASSYGQGGYEQYF. The CDR3 region has the DNA TGTGCCAGCAGTTACGGACAGGGAGGCTACGAGCAGTACTTC.

The V and J genes are TRBV4-2 and TRBJ2-7; the match to TRBD2 covers 8 bases. This CDR3 is built from 16 residues. Germline CDR1 is LGHNA and CDR2 is YNFKEQ. The V gene end was trimmed by 2 bases and the J gene end by 2 bases; junction bases not matched to a gene: 8. The CDR3 loop is CASSQILAGLTYEQYF. As DNA, the CDR3 is TGTGCCAGCAGCCAAATTTTAGCGGGATTGACCTACGAGCAGTACTTC.

Note on this clonotype: Given a much more abundant clone one base away, this may be a read error. The rearrangement links TRBV6-6 to TRBJ2-2; D could derive from TRBD1 or TRBD2 (5 bases each). CDR3 length: 13 residues. The germline CDR1 and CDR2 sequences are MNHNY and SVGAGI (reference sequence). This chain's CDR3 is CSSRVGTAGELFF. Written as DNA, the CDR3 is TGTTCCAGCAGGGTGGGGACGGCCGGGGAGCTGTTTTTT.

About this clonotype: Possible read error: a much larger clone is one base away. The chain combines TRBV6-1 with TRBJ2-1; the match to TRBD1 covers 9 bases. CDR1 is MNHNS and CDR2 is SASEGT in the germline V gene. CDR3 length: 14 amino acids. In DNA form, the CDR3 reads TGTGTTACAAACCGGGACAGGGTGTACAATGAGCAGTTCTTC. This gives the protein CVTNRDRVYNEQFF.

In the case of this clonotype: The junction does not match germline at one end; this may be a read error. V is TRBV6-5 and J is TRBJ1-1; TRBD1 is a possible D gene (5 bases). Per germline, CDR1 MNHEY and CDR2 SVGAGI. The CDR3 totals 14 residues. The CDR3 spells CTSRSGTLNIEAFF. The CDR3 region has the DNA TGTACCAGCAGATCCGGGACGCTGAACATTGAAGCTTTCTTT.

This clonotype has ten or more counts. The rearrangement links TRBV6-5 to TRBJ2-5, with 9 bases identical to TRBD2. V lost 6 bases to trimming and J lost 3 bases; unmatched junction nucleotides: 2. Germline assignment: CDR1 MNHEY and CDR2 SVGAGI. This CDR3 has 13 residues. The CDR3 here is CASSRLAEETQYF. The CDR3 DNA reads TGTGCCAGCAGCCGACTAGCGGAAGAGACCCAGTACTTC.

This clonotype came up once. One junction end disagrees with the germline gene, perhaps due to a read error. This chain connects TRBV4-2 to TRBJ2-7, with a tentative D call TRBD1 (6 bases). This CDR3 spans 16 amino acids. Per the germline V gene, CDR1 is LGHNA and CDR2 is YNFKEQ. The CDR3 sequence is CVSSLLFGQKDNEQYF. DNA for the CDR3: TGTGTCAGCAGCCTCCTCTTTGGACAGAAGGACAACGAGCAGTATTTC.

In regard to this clonotype: This is likely a read error, given that the CDR3 carries no conserved phenylalanine or tryptophan at its end. CDR3 sequence: CASSLSRGLAGVRNEQFL. Written as DNA, the CDR3 is TGTGCCAGCAGCCTCAGCCGGGGACTAGCGGGAGTCAGGAATGAGCAGTTCCTC. This sequence joins TRBV4-2 and TRBJ2-1, with TRBD2 matching 14 bases. Germline V CDR1 and CDR2: LGHNA, YNFKEQ. The trim removed 4 bases at V and 7 bases at J, leaving 12 bases unmatched. The length of the CDR3 is 18 residues.

Comments on this clonotype: This could be a read error, since a much larger clone is one nucleotide away. Lacking the conserved final phenylalanine or tryptophan, this CDR3 likely reflects a read error. The chain recombines TRBV6-6 with TRBJ2-7; D not certain. The germline CDR1 and CDR2 sequences are MNHNY and SVGAGI (reference sequence). With 2 bases removed from V and 7 bases from J, the gap between germline ends came to 15 bases. There are 14 residues in the CDR3. The CDR3 loop reads CASSYPSPEGEQYL. The CDR3 region has the DNA TGTGCCAGCAGTTACCCGTCACCGGAAGGGGAGCAGTACCTC.

About this clonotype itself: A junction boundary mismatches the germline segment, possibly from a read error. The gene calls are TRBV4-1 and TRBJ1-5, with 8 positions matching TRBD1. Germline assignment: CDR1 MGHRA and CDR2 YSYEKL. The CDR3 extends over 15 amino acids. The CDR3, as DNA: TGCGCCAGCAGCCAAGTTTGGGACAGGAATCAGCCCCGGCATTTT. Its translation: CASSQVWDRNQPRHF.

This clonotype was observed a single time. A much larger clone differs by one base, so this may be a read error. The chain links TRBV29-1 to TRBJ2-2; perhaps TRBD1 as D (5 bases). This CDR3 has 12 amino acids. From germline, CDR1 is SQVTM and CDR2 ANQGSEA. The CDR3 bases are TGCAGAGTTGAAGGGGCCCCCGGGGAGCTGTTTTTT. Its translation is CRVEGAPGELFF.

J is TRBJ2-1 and V is TRBV13, with D possibly TRBD1 on 6 matching bases. Trimming took 5 bases from V and 8 from J, leaving 22 bases between them. The CDR3 is 16 amino acids. Germline CDR1 PRHDT, CDR2 FYEKMQ (reference sequence). The CDR3 reads CASSETPDRLRYEQFF. As DNA, the CDR3 is TGTGCCAGCAGCGAGACGCCAGACAGGCTTCGCTATGAGCAGTTCTTC.

Details on this clonotype: Compared with germline, one end of the junction differs, possibly owing to a read error. The V and J genes are TRBV11-1 and TRBJ2-3; 8 bases are a match to TRBD1. CDR3 length: 15 residues. CDR1 and CDR2 from the germline V gene are SGHAT and FQDESV (reference sequence). CDR3 in amino acids: CVSSITTGVMDTQYF. The CDR3 bases are TGTGTCAGCAGCATAACGACAGGGGTAATGGATACGCAGTATTTT.

With regard to this clonotype: This may stem from a read error, because a much larger clone lies one nucleotide away. This chain connects TRBV6-2 or TRBV6-3 to TRBJ2-1, with TRBD1 matching 8 bases. This CDR3 region has 16 residues. Germline values: CDR1 MNHEY, CDR2 SVGEGT. The CDR3 region is CASSYSSGQVYNEHFF. Here the CDR3 DNA reads TGTGCCAGCAGTTACTCTTCGGGACAGGTCTACAATGAGCATTTCTTC.

This clonotype was recorded only once. Its ends do not fully match the called genes, so a read error is possible. The rearrangement uses TRBV11-2 and TRBJ2-3, with TRBD2 as a possible D gene (5 bases). Looked up from germline, CDR1 is SGHAT and CDR2 is FQNNGV. The CDR3 is 16 amino acids. CDR3 sequence reads: CANSPGNLPRTDTQYF. In nucleotides, the CDR3 is TGTGCCAACAGCCCGGGGAACTTACCGCGCACAGATACGCAGTATTTT.